Following are 28 T cell receptor beta chains from one sample sequenced in a study of T cell responses to AZD1222 COVID-19 vaccine. The protocol was immunoSEQ multiplex PCR, while the TCRdb copy is restricted to in-frame clones and leaves out a portion. The table shows roughly 150,000 clones, with about 93% occurring only once. The source material was peripheral blood, sampled on day 0 of AZD1222 vaccination. These receptors were taken from an adult in good health.

The J gene is TRBJ1-1, the V gene TRBV7-2; 11 bases fit TRBD1. Germline V gives CDR1 SGHTA, CDR2 FQGNSA. This CDR3 has 15 amino acids. V lost 2 bases and J lost 6; bases outside the gene matches: 5. The CDR3: CASSLSWTGGPEAFF. CDR3 nucleotide sequence: TGTGCCAGCAGCTTATCGTGGACAGGGGGCCCTGAAGCTTTCTTT.

This chain links TRBV11-2 with TRBJ1-6; no clear D gene. The germline V gene encodes CDR1 SGHAT and CDR2 FQNNGV. V was clipped by 0 bases and J by 9 bases, with 9 bases between them. There are 14 residues in the CDR3. The CDR3 sequence: CASSLERGASPLHF. As DNA, the CDR3 is TGTGCCAGCAGCTTAGAGCGGGGAGCTTCACCCCTCCACTTT.

The chain employs TRBV7-2 and TRBJ2-7; TRBD1 matches 7 bases. Germline V gene lookup returns CDR1 SGHTA and CDR2 FQGNSA. CDR3 length: 15 residues. V was pared by 5 bases and J by 4 bases, with 11 bases of the junction left unmatched. The CDR3 region is CASSGGTEISYEQYF. The CDR3 DNA follows: TGTGCCAGCAGCGGTGGGACAGAGATATCTTACGAGCAGTACTTC. The full variable domain, with the rest looked up from reference TRBV7-2 and TRBJ2-7, is GAGVSQSPSNKVTEKGKDVELRCDPISGHTALYWYRQSLGQGLEFLIYFQGNSAPDKSGLPSDRFSAERTGGSVSTLTIQRTQQEDSAVYLCASSGGTEISYEQYFGPGTRLTVT.

V gene TRBV7-2 combines with J gene TRBJ2-1; perhaps D is TRBD1 or TRBD2 (7 bases each). This CDR3 contains 16 residues. Germline V lookup: CDR1 SGHTA, CDR2 FQGNSA. V was clipped by 2 bases and J by 10 bases, with 21 bases between them. The CDR3 region is CASSLSRREGAREQFF. The CDR3, as DNA: TGTGCCAGCAGCTTAAGTCGGAGGGAGGGGGCAAGAGAGCAGTTCTTC. Using reference TRBV7-2 and TRBJ2-1 for the parts outside the CDR3, the full variable domain is GAGVSQSPSNKVTEKGKDVELRCDPISGHTALYWYRQSLGQGLEFLIYFQGNSAPDKSGLPSDRFSAERTGGSVSTLTIQRTQQEDSAVYLCASSLSRREGAREQFFGPGTRLTVL.

The chain links TRBV30 to TRBJ1-1, with a weak D call TRBD1 (6 bases). V was trimmed by 5 bases and J by 5 bases, leaving 12 bases between them. CDR1 and CDR2 (germline): GTSNPN, SVGIG (reference sequence). The CDR3 contains 12 residues. The CDR3 region has the DNA TGTGCCTGGCACAGGGTAAGGACTGAAGCTTTCTTT. Translated, it gives CAWHRVRTEAFF.

This chain joins TRBV9 and TRBJ2-4, with 8 bases matching TRBD2. There are 16 residues in the CDR3. Losses at the gene ends were 4 bases for V and 0 bases for J; bases not matched to a gene: 6. Germline V gene sequence: CDR1 SGDLS, CDR2 YYNGEE. CDR3 DNA sequence: TGTGCCAGCAGCTATACTAGCGGTCTAGCCAAAAACATTCAGTACTTC. Its protein product is CASSYTSGLAKNIQYF.

This chain connects TRBV28 to TRBJ1-2, with D possibly TRBD1 on 6 matching bases. Germline CDR1 reads MDHEN; CDR2 reads SYDVKM. CDR3 length: 14 residues. The V end was cut by 4 bases, the J end by 8 bases, with 17 bases between. The CDR3 region has the DNA TGTGCCAGCAGTTACGCGGCCACAGGGTACGGCTACACCTTC. This encodes CASSYAATGYGYTF.

The V and J genes are TRBV30 and TRBJ2-1, with a possible D match to TRBD1 (5 bases). Trimming took 0 bases from V and 14 from J, leaving 11 bases between them. The germline V gene encodes CDR1 GTSNPN and CDR2 SVGIG (reference sequence). The CDR3 consists of 11 residues. CDR3 in DNA: TGTGCCTGGAGTGTTGGGCAGGGTGAGTTCTTC. This gives the protein CAWSVGQGEFF.

The V and J genes are TRBV5-1 and TRBJ2-7; 7 bases map to TRBD1. V dropped 5 bases and J dropped 6; count of bases not matched to a gene: 8. The CDR3 covers 13 residues. Germline lookup yields CDR1 SGHRS and CDR2 YFSETQ. CDR3 sequence: CASSPDRTGEQYF. The CDR3 region has the DNA TGCGCCAGCAGTCCGGACAGGACGGGCGAGCAGTACTTC.

This clone showed up just a few times. The rearrangement links TRBV2 to TRBJ2-4; D might be TRBD1 (5 bases). The CDR3 has 16 residues. Germline assignment: CDR1 SNHLY and CDR2 FYNNEI. V lost 5 bases and J 0 bases, leaving 14 bases between the germline ends. As DNA, the CDR3 is TGTGCCAGCAGTTTAGGGGTCCAACTAGCCAAAAACATTCAGTACTTC. Encoded protein: CASSLGVQLAKNIQYF.

The CDR3 DNA follows: TGTGCCAGCAGCCCCTCGAGCCGTCAGCCCCAGCATTTT. It is translated as CASSPSSRQPQHF. This rearrangement joins TRBV7-2 to TRBJ1-5; D is unresolved. The CDR3 contains 13 residues. V was pared by 5 bases and J by 6 bases, with 11 bases between. Germline V lookup: CDR1 SGHTA, CDR2 FQGNSA.

This clone has just a few counts. CDR3 in amino acids: CASIKGSHTDTQYF. DNA for the CDR3: TGTGCCAGCATCAAGGGGTCGCACACAGATACGCAGTATTTT. The chain combines TRBV2 with TRBJ2-3, with a tentative D call TRBD1 (5 bases). Trimming removed 7 bases from V and 2 bases from J, with 13 bases in between. Germline V gene data show CDR1 as SNHLY and CDR2 as FYNNEI. This CDR3 is 14 amino acids long. Full variable domain (remainder filled in from reference TRBV2 and TRBJ2-3): EPEVTQTPSHQVTQMGQEVILRCVPISNHLYFYWYRQILGQKVEFLVSFYNNEISEKSEIFDDQFSVERPDGSNFTLKIRSTKLEDSAMYFCASIKGSHTDTQYFGPGTRLTVL.

This clone was seen a single time. The chain employs TRBV10-3 and TRBJ1-2; 7 nucleotides match TRBD1. The V and J ends lost 4 bases and 4 bases, in that order; junction bases with no gene match: 6. Germline CDR1 is ENHRY and CDR2 is SYGVKD. There are 14 residues in the CDR3. The CDR3 bases are TGTGCCATCAGTGGCGGACAGGCCTTCTATGGCTACACCTTC. It encodes CAISGGQAFYGYTF.

In this sample, this clone turned up once. This chain connects TRBV13 to TRBJ2-1; D gene ambiguous. Germline CDR1 is PRHDT and CDR2 is FYEKMQ (reference sequence). The V gene lost 5 bases and the J gene lost 5 bases, with 7 bases spanning the gap. The CDR3 extends over 12 amino acids. CDR3 in amino acids: CASSPAHNEQFF. The CDR3, as DNA: TGTGCCAGCAGCCCGGCCCACAATGAGCAGTTCTTC.

In its sample, this clone was seen a few times. The chain uses TRBV3-1 (or the pseudogene TRBV3-2) and TRBJ1-2; D is undetermined. From germline, CDR1 is LGHDT and CDR2 YNNKEL (reference sequence). The CDR3 runs 13 residues. V was shortened by 6 bases and J by 4 bases, with 12 bases between the two germline ends. CDR3 sequence (DNA): TGTGCCAGCAGTCGAGGGTCAAGCTATGGCTACACCTTC. Amino acid sequence: CASSRGSSYGYTF.

The chain is built from TRBV28 and TRBJ2-1; 9 bases agree with TRBD2. CDR1 MDHEN and CDR2 SYDVKM come from the germline V gene. V lost 6 bases and J lost 6; bases outside the gene matches: 9. The CDR3 has 15 amino acids. The CDR3 DNA reads as TGTGCCAGCAGCGCGGGGGGGAGGGACATCAATGAGCAGTTCTTC. Residues: CASSAGGRDINEQFF.

The chain joins TRBV5-1 to TRBJ1-1, with D possibly being TRBD1 (5 bases). The CDR3 has 13 residues. With 3 bases removed from V and 3 bases from J, the gap between germline ends came to 9 bases. The V gene's germline CDR1 is SGHRS and CDR2 YFSETQ. The CDR3 sequence: CASSSQEDTEAFF. The DNA of the CDR3 is TGCGCCAGCAGCTCACAGGAAGACACTGAAGCTTTCTTT.

The rearrangement links TRBV7-2 to TRBJ1-2, with D tentatively TRBD1 (6 bases). The length of the CDR3 is 13 residues. Germline values: CDR1 SGHTA, CDR2 FQGNSA. V lost 2 bases and J 8 bases, leaving 12 bases between the germline ends. CDR3 nucleotides: TGTGCCAGCAGCTTAAACGGGGGGCCCGGCTACACCTTC. It translates to CASSLNGGPGYTF.

V usage is TRBV2 and J usage is TRBJ2-7; no clear D gene. The CDR3 is 13 residues long. Germline V gene lookup returns CDR1 SNHLY and CDR2 FYNNEI. Deletions cut 7 bases from V and 0 bases from J, with 10 bases between. In DNA form, the CDR3 reads TGTGCCAGCAAAGATAACTTCTCCTACGAGCAGTACTTC. Its translation is CASKDNFSYEQYF.

This clone was found once. The chain links TRBV12-5 to TRBJ1-3, with D unclear. CDR3 length: 14 amino acids. Trimming took off 1 base at V and 4 bases at J, with 8 bases between the two ends. Germline CDR1 reads LGHNT; CDR2 reads FRNRAP. CDR3 nucleotides: TGTGCTAGTGGTTTGGGACAATGGGGAAACACCATATATTTT. The encoded protein is CASGLGQWGNTIYF. The whole variable domain, filled in from reference TRBV12-5 and TRBJ1-3, reads DARVTQTPRHKVTEMGQEVTMRCQPILGHNTVFWYRQTMMQGLELLAYFRNRAPLDDSGMPKDRFSAEMPDATLATLKIQPSEPRDSAVYFCASGLGQWGNTIYFGEGSWLTVV.

The V gene is TRBV18, the J gene TRBJ2-3; D might be TRBD1 (5 bases). Germline V gene lookup returns CDR1 KGHSH and CDR2 LQKENI. The CDR3 loop spans 16 amino acids. V was clipped by 1 base and J by 6 bases, with 17 bases between them. This chain's CDR3 is CASSPLQAGLWDTQYF. For the CDR3, the DNA is TGTGCCAGCTCACCACTACAGGCAGGGCTATGGGATACGCAGTATTTT. Full variable domain (missing parts from reference TRBV18 and TRBJ2-3): NAGVMQNPRHLVRRRGQEARLRCSPMKGHSHVYWYRQLPEEGLKFMVYLQKENIIDESGMPKERFSAEFPKEGPSILRIQQVVRGDSAAYFCASSPLQAGLWDTQYFGPGTRLTVL.

This chain connects TRBV5-6 to TRBJ1-6, with 7 bases aligning to TRBD1. The V segment lost 0 bases and the J segment 4 bases; nucleotides outside the gene matches: 4. Germline loops: CDR1 SGHDT, CDR2 YYEEEE. The CDR3 is made up of 16 amino acids. In DNA, the CDR3 is TGTGCCAGCAGCTTGGCCCAGGGGGAATATAATTCACCCCTCCACTTT. The encoded protein is CASSLAQGEYNSPLHF.

The chain employs TRBV10-2 and TRBJ2-7; no reliable D call. CDR3 length: 11 amino acids. Looked up from germline, CDR1 is WSHSY and CDR2 is SAAADI. Trimming pared 8 bases from V and 2 bases from J, leaving 7 bases between. This CDR3 reads CASGVPYEQYF. Here the CDR3 DNA reads TGCGCCAGCGGGGTTCCCTACGAGCAGTACTTC.

The rearrangement uses TRBV10-3 and TRBJ2-6; maybe TRBD1 (6 bases). CDR3 length: 17 amino acids. V was cut by 9 bases and J by 0 bases, with 18 bases left in between. Germline loops: CDR1 ENHRY, CDR2 SYGVKD. CDR3 sequence: CAISTATGPSGANVLTF. In DNA, the CDR3 is TGTGCCATTTCCACTGCAACAGGGCCCTCTGGGGCCAACGTCCTGACTTTC.

V and J are TRBV7-2 and TRBJ2-7; D tentatively reads TRBD1 or TRBD2 (7 bases each). V was cut by 5 bases and J by 5 bases, with 16 bases left in between. This CDR3 region has 14 residues. Germline V lookup: CDR1 SGHTA, CDR2 FQGNSA. This CDR3 is CASSPGGARDEQYF. The DNA of the CDR3 is TGTGCCAGCAGCCCAGGGGGGGCCAGAGACGAGCAGTACTTC.

The table lists this clone with a count of one. The J gene is TRBJ2-2, the V gene TRBV19; 9 nucleotides match TRBD1. V gave up 5 bases and J gave up 4 bases; unmatched junction bases: 5. CDR3 size: 15 residues. Germline CDR1 LNHDA, CDR2 SQIVND (reference sequence). CDR3 region: CASSPSDRGTGELFF. CDR3 nucleotides: TGTGCCAGTAGTCCCTCGGACAGGGGCACCGGGGAGCTGTTTTTT.

The rearrangement links TRBV7-8 to TRBJ2-7; 8 bases fit TRBD1. Germline values: CDR1 SGHVS, CDR2 FQNEAQ. After removal of 5 bases from V and 2 bases from J, the junction contained 2 bases not matched to a gene. The CDR3 runs to 13 residues. CDR3 sequence (DNA): TGTGCCAGCAGCCGGACAGGGACCTACGAGCAGTACTTC. This encodes CASSRTGTYEQYF.

The chain couples TRBV25-1 to TRBJ1-2; 12 bases agree with TRBD1. The V gene end was trimmed by 5 bases and the J gene end by 8 bases; junction bases not matched to a gene: 6. Per germline, CDR1 MGHDK and CDR2 SYGVNS. The CDR3 totals 14 residues. The CDR3 sequence is CASSKGQGARGYTF. The CDR3 bases are TGTGCCAGCAGTAAGGGACAGGGGGCGAGGGGCTACACCTTC.